This T cell receptor beta chain originates from a study of control samples from healthy donors and cancer patients. After removal of 5 bases from V and 5 bases from J, the junction contained 14 bases not matched to a gene. CDR3 size: 16 residues. CDR1 is SGHTA, CDR2 FQGNSA, per germline. TCRdb's copy holds only in-frame clones and misses some; the assay was immunoSEQ multiplex PCR. The sample records more than 65,000 clones, 80% to 90% being singletons. This chain connects TRBV7-2 to TRBJ2-7; 8 bases are shared with TRBD1. Material: PBMCs. The source is a woman in her sixties with head and neck cancer. The CDR3: CASSGVGDRILDEQYF. CDR3 sequence (DNA): TGTGCCAGCAGCGGAGTGGGGGACAGGATTCTTGACGAGCAGTACTTC.